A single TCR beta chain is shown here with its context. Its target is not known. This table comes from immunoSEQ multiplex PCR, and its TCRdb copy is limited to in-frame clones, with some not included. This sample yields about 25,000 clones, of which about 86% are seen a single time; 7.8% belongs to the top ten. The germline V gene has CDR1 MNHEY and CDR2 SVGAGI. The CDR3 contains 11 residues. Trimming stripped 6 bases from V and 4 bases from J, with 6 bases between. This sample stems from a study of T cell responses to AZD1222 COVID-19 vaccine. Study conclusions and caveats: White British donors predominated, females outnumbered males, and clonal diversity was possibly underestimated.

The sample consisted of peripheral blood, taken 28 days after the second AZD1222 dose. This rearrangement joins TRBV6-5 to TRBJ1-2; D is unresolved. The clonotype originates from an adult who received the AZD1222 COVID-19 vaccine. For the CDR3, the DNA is TGTGCCAGCAGGGCAGGCTATGGCTACACCTTC. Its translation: CASRAGYGYTF.